A single TCR beta chain is shown here with its context. The data derive from a study of beta chain features in type 1 diabetes. Study in general: Across all samples, roughly 100,000,000 sorted cells were examined.

As every portion of the isolated RNA was reverse transcribed, the sequencing read expressed TCRB transcripts. Using immunoSEQ multiplex PCR, the repertoire was profiled, and TCRdb retains in-frame clones only, with some absent. The table has hundreds of thousands of clones, roughly 15% seen once. V lost 7 bases and J lost 4, with 14 bases in between. The CDR3 is 14 residues long. Germline V CDR1 and CDR2: MDHEN, SYDVKM. The TCR sequence derives from a woman aged 18-29 years in good health. The rearrangement uses TRBV28 and TRBJ1-5, with D uncertain. Sequences were obtained from naive CD4+ T cells from blood. This CDR3 is CASTPAGFNQPQHF. The DNA of the CDR3 is TGTGCCAGCACCCCCGCGGGGTTTAATCAGCCCCAGCATTTT.